This T cell receptor beta chain stems from a study of T cells in Graves' hyperthyroidism and ophthalmopathy. Patients were excluded for uncontrolled infection, other autoimmune disease, pregnancy or lactation. From RNA transcripts, TCR beta CDR3 regions were amplified. With the HTBI primer set, the TCR CDR3 went through a first round of RT-PCR. A single record per CDR3 protein comes from TCRdb applying MiXCR to the multiplex PCR reads. This sample carries about 250,000 distinct CDR3 sequences, about 20% of them seen once, and the ten largest clones take 50% to 75%. This clonotype has more than one count but fewer than ten. The TCR comes from a man younger than 40 with Graves' ophthalmopathy. The sequencing input was blood.

The CDR3 is CASLRGDTEAFF. DNA of the CDR3: TGTGCCAGTCTAAGGGGCGACACTGAAGCTTTCTTT. The chain recombines TRBV19 with TRBJ1-1; TRBD1 might be the D (5 bases). The CDR3 is 12 residues long. The V gene lost 8 bases and the J gene lost 3 bases, with 10 bases spanning the gap. Germline V lookup: CDR1 LNHDA, CDR2 SQIVND (reference sequence).